The source of this TCR beta chain is a study of CD8 T cells in ankylosing spondylitis. Study-level findings and limits: CD8+ cells made up the disease-linked clones, which were relatively rare in peripheral blood. Among TCR beta sequences, a motif of several highly homologous variants appeared characteristic of ankylosing spondylitis blood. Enrichment of disease-linked clones was reportedly significant in matched ankylosing spondylitis synovial fluid.

In its sample, this clonotype was seen many times. Its antigen remains unidentified. The CDR3 length is 13 residues. Germline values: CDR1 SGHRS, CDR2 YFSETQ. V was trimmed by 4 bases and J by 5 bases, leaving 11 bases between them. For TCR beta, libraries came from quantitative 5'-RACE with molecular barcodes. TCRdb passed the 5' RACE reads through MiXCR, listing each CDR3 protein once. The sample shows 130,000 or so distinct CDR3 sequences, 6.5% to 9% of them seen only once. The receptor's source is a male donor with ankylosing spondylitis or in good health (not recorded which). The sample was blood, either unsorted or a sorted T cell fraction (not recorded which). V is TRBV5-1 and J is TRBJ2-3, with D perhaps TRBD1 or TRBD2 (5 bases each). CDR3 sequence (DNA): TGCGCCAGCAGCGGGGCTGGGGGAGATACGCAGTATTTT. It encodes CASSGAGGDTQYF.